The TCR beta chain described here comes from a study of blood T cell repertoires in COVID-19. Assay: immunoSEQ multiplex PCR; the TCRdb copy retains only in-frame clones and omits some. The sample lists 300,000 or so clones, around 90% occurring once. Germline values: CDR1 SNHLY, CDR2 FYNNEI. V was pared by 2 bases and J by 7 bases, with 4 bases of the junction left unmatched. The CDR3 is 16 residues long. Specimen: PBMCs or T cells enriched from blood (not recorded which). The receptor was isolated from a woman between 25 and 40 years old who had recovered from COVID-19. The genes are TRBV2 and TRBJ2-2; 13 positions match TRBD2. CDR3 amino acids: CASSERGLAGHGELFF. Written as DNA, the CDR3 is TGTGCCAGCAGTGAAAGGGGACTAGCGGGACACGGGGAGCTGTTTTTT.